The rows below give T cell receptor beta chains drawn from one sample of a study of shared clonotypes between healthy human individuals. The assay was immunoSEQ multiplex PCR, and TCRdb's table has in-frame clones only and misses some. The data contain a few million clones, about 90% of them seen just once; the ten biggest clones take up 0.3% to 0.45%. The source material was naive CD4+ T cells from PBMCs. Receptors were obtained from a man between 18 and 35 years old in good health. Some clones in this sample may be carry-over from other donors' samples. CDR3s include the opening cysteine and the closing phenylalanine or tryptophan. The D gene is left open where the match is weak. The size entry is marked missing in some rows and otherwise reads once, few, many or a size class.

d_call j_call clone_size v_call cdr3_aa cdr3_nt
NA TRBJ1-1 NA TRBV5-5 CASSLGGRAPEAFF TGTGCCAGCAGCCTTGGGGGCAGGGCCCCTGAAGCTTTCTTT
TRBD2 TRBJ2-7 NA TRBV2 CASRPISLAGYYEQYF TGTGCCAGCAGGCCCATTAGTCTAGCGGGATATTACGAGCAGTACTTC
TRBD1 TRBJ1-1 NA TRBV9 CASSVSTGAAGGTEAFF TGTGCCAGCAGCGTTTCGACAGGGGCCGCGGGTGGCACTGAAGCTTTCTTT
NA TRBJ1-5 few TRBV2 CASNGDGNQPQHF TGTGCCAGCAACGGGGATGGCAATCAGCCCCAGCATTTT
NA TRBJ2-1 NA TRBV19 CASSIVAGPGLGQFF TGTGCCAGTAGTATAGTTGCGGGGCCCGGTTTAGGGCAGTTCTTC
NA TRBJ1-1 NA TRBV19 CASSIVGRGNTEAFF TGTGCCAGTAGTATAGTAGGCAGGGGGAACACTGAAGCTTTCTTT
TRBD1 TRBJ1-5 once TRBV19 CASKNRGGNQPQHF TGTGCCAGTAAAAACAGGGGTGGTAATCAGCCCCAGCATTTT
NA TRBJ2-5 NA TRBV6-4 CASRGDFEGAETQYF TGTGCCAGCAGGGGGGATTTTGAAGGGGCAGAGACCCAGTACTTC
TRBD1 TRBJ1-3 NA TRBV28 CASSFADRGNTIYF TGTGCCAGCAGTTTCGCGGACAGGGGAAACACCATATATTTT
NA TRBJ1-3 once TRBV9 CASSPGAAGNTIYF TGTGCCAGCAGCCCGGGCGCCGCTGGAAACACCATATATTTT
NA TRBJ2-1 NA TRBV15 CATSRDGHSYNEQFF TGTGCCACCAGCAGAGATGGACACTCCTACAATGAGCAGTTCTTC
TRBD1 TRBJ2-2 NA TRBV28 CASSTGTAITNTGELFF TGTGCCAGCAGTACCGGGACAGCTATAACGAACACCGGGGAGCTGTTTTTT
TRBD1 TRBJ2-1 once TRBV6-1 CASSARTGAYNEQFF TGTGCCAGCAGTGCCCGGACAGGGGCCTACAATGAGCAGTTCTTC
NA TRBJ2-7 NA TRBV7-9 CASKGDEQYF TGTGCCAGCAAAGGCGACGAGCAGTACTTC
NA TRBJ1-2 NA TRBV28 CASSTSYGYTF TGTGCCAGCAGTACCAGCTATGGCTACACCTTC
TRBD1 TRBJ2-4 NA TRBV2 CARKTGKDIQYF TGTGCCAGAAAGACAGGGAAGGACATTCAGTACTTC
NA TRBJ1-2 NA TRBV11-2 CASSLTGRSPYGYTF TGTGCCAGCAGCCTCACGGGACGGAGCCCATATGGCTACACCTTC
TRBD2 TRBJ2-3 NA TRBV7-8 CASSLATVGDGRELDTQYF TGTGCCAGCAGCTTAGCAACCGTGGGGGACGGGCGGGAGCTGGATACGCAGTATTTT
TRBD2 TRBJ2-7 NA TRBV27 CASSFGPSGRLQREQYF TGTGCCAGCAGTTTCGGCCCTAGCGGGAGGCTACAGAGAGAGCAGTACTTC
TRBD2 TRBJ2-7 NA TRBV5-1 CASSSGVAGAYEQYF TGCGCCAGCAGCTCCGGGGTAGCGGGAGCCTACGAGCAGTACTTC
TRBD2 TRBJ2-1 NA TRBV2 CASTVWTSGSSGEQFF TGTGCCAGCACTGTATGGACTAGCGGGAGCTCGGGGGAGCAGTTCTTC
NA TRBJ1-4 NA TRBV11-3 CASSSLLRATNEKLFF TGTGCCAGCAGCTCCCTTCTCCGTGCAACTAATGAAAAACTGTTTTTT
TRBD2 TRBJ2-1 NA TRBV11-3 CASSLERGYNEQFF TGTGCCAGCAGCTTGGAGCGGGGGTACAATGAGCAGTTCTTC
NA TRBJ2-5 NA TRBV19 CASRDRGLGGTQYF TGTGCCAGTAGGGACCGGGGACTGGGGGGGACCCAGTACTTC
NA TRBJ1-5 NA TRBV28 CASSFRRADNQPQHF TGTGCCAGCAGTTTCAGAAGGGCAGACAATCAGCCCCAGCATTTT
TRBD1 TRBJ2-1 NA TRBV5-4 CASSHTGVGYNEQFF TGTGCCAGCAGTCATACAGGGGTGGGTTACAATGAGCAGTTCTTC
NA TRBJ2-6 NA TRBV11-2 CASSPRRAGANVLTF TGTGCCAGCAGCCCTCGCCGCGCTGGGGCCAACGTCCTGACTTTC
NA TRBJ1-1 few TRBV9 CASSALDEGGTEAFF TGTGCCAGCAGCGCCCTTGACGAGGGCGGCACTGAAGCTTTCTTT
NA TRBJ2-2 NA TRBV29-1 CSVLGPLSGELFF TGCAGCGTTTTAGGGCCCCTTAGCGGGGAGCTGTTTTTT
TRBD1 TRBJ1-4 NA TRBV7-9 CASSLAGQGREKLFF TGTGCCAGCAGCTTAGCGGGACAGGGAAGAGAAAAACTGTTTTTT
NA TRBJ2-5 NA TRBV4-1 CASSQVVLVETQYF TGCGCCAGCAGCCAAGTAGTTCTAGTCGAGACCCAGTACTTC
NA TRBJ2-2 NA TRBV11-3 CASSLGGGAGELFF TGTGCCAGCAGCTTAGGAGGTGGTGCCGGGGAGCTGTTTTTT
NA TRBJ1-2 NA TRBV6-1 CASSEAGTGWSGGLYTF TGTGCCAGCAGTGAAGCTGGTACAGGGTGGTCTGGGGGGCTTTACACCTTC
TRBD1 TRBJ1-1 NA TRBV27 CASSMGQEVRAEAFF TGTGCCAGCAGTATGGGACAGGAAGTTCGCGCTGAAGCTTTCTTT
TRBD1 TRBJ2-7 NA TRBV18 CASSPGTGGHEQYF TGTGCCAGCTCACCTGGGACAGGGGGCCACGAGCAGTACTTC
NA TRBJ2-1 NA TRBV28 CASKNRGTNNLGEQFF TGTGCCAGCAAAAATCGGGGGACCAACAACCTGGGTGAGCAGTTCTTC
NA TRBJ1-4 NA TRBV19 CASKKQEKSNEKLFF TGTGCCAGCAAGAAGCAGGAGAAATCTAATGAAAAACTGTTTTTT
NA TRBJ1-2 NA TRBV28 CASSLWSLGQGIGGYTF TGTGCCAGCAGTTTATGGTCCTTGGGGCAGGGGATCGGCGGCTACACCTTC
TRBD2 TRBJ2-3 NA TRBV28 CASISFGRASTDTQYF TGTGCCAGCATCTCTTTCGGGAGGGCTAGCACAGATACGCAGTATTTT
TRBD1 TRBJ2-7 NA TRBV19 CASSMRPRQGSPYEQYF TGTGCCAGTAGTATGCGGCCCAGACAGGGGTCCCCCTACGAGCAGTACTTC
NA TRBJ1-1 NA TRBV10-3 CAISEPNSGGTEAFF TGTGCCATCAGTGAGCCTAATTCGGGGGGAACTGAAGCTTTCTTT
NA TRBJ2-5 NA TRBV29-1 CSAALRMIETQYF TGCAGCGCCGCCCTCAGGATGATAGAGACCCAGTACTTC
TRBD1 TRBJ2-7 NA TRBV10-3 CAISGDRGIDEQYF TGTGCCATCAGTGGGGACAGGGGGATCGACGAGCAGTACTTC
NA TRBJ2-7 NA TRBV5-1 CASSLGPEGLYEQYF TGCGCCAGCAGCTTAGGACCGGAGGGGCTCTACGAGCAGTACTTC
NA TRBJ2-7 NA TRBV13 CASSPRSGSSYEQYF TGTGCCAGCAGCCCCCGCAGCGGAAGCTCCTACGAGCAGTACTTC
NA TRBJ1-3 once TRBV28 CASSFPPGSGNTIYF TGTGCCAGCAGTTTCCCCCCAGGCTCTGGAAACACCATATATTTT
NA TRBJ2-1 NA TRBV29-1 CSVEESSYNEQFF TGCAGCGTTGAAGAATCATCGTACAATGAGCAGTTCTTC
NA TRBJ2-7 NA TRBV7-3 CASSPKGGAEQYF TGTGCCAGCAGCCCAAAAGGGGGAGCCGAGCAGTACTTC
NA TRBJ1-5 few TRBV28 CASSIEMDRSSRQPQHF TGTGCCAGCAGCATAGAGATGGACAGATCCAGCCGGCAGCCCCAGCATTTT
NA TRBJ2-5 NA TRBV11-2 CASLRLGDQETQYF TGTGCCAGCCTGAGGCTAGGGGACCAAGAGACCCAGTACTTC
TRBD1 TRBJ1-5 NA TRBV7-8 CASSFRGGEDRTQLSNQPQHF TGTGCCAGCAGCTTTCGAGGGGGGGAGGACAGGACCCAGCTCAGCAATCAGCCCCAGCATTTT
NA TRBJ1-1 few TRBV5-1 CASSLGTEAFF TGCGCCAGCAGCTTAGGCACTGAAGCTTTCTTT